The clone carrying this T cell receptor beta chain was seen just once. What it binds is unknown. The junction departs from the called germline gene at one end, perhaps through a read error. These data come from a study of T cell repertoires in cytomegalovirus infection. Study-wide background: HLA-C-restricted CMV epitopes, recently identified, and well-studied HLA-B-restricted ones were used by the study. Study-wide points: The study found HLA-C-restricted CMV-specific TCR beta clonotypes dominating the ex vivo response. Adding up the frequency of public TCR beta families identified people who carried CMV plus the relevant HLA.

One entry per CDR3 protein results from TCRdb running MiXCR on the reads. The repertoire holds some 920,000 distinct CDR3 sequences, with 30% to 40% as singletons. The germline V gene encodes CDR1 SGHTA and CDR2 FQGNSA. CDR3 length: 15 residues. This receptor was taken from a human donor in good health (CMV status not recorded). Some clones in this sample may be carry-over from other donors' samples. Material: cultured CD8+ T cells from PBMCs, obtained from culture after CMV antigen stimulation. The rearrangement uses TRBV7-2 and TRBJ1-2; tentative D call: TRBD1 (6 bases). The CDR3 sequence: CANSTWEGGTWGYTF. The CDR3 DNA is TGTGCCAACAGCACCTGGGAGGGGGGGACGTGGGGCTACACCTTC. The full variable domain, in which reference TRBV7-2 and TRBJ1-2 provide the parts outside the CDR3, is GAGVSQSPSNKVTEKGKDVELRCDPISGHTALYWYRQSLGQGLEFLIYFQGNSAPDKSGLPSDRFSAERTGGSVSTLTIQRTQQEDSAVYLCANSTWEGGTWGYTFGSGTRLTVV.